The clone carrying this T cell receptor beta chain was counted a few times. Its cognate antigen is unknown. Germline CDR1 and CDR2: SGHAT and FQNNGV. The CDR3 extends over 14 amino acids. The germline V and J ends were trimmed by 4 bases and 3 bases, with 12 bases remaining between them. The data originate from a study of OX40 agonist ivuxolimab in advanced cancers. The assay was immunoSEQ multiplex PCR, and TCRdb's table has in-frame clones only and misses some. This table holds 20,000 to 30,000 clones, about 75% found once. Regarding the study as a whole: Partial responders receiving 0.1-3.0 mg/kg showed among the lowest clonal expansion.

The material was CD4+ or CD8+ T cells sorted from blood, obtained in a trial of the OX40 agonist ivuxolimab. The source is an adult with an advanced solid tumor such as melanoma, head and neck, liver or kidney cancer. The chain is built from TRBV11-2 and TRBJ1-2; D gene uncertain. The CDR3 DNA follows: TGTGCCAGCAGCTATCAATTTGGGGACTATGGCTACACCTTC. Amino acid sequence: CASSYQFGDYGYTF.